A single sample gave rise to the 24 T cell receptor beta chains below, sequenced in a study of blood T cell repertoires in COVID-19. Using immunoSEQ multiplex PCR, the repertoire was profiled, and TCRdb retains in-frame clones only, with some absent. The data hold some 290,000 clones, with roughly 90% observed a single time. The specimen was peripheral blood. The origin of the receptors is a woman in her 30s with COVID-19, enrolled during active disease.

V gene TRBV11-3 combines with J gene TRBJ2-7; D uncertain. Trimming left V 1 base short and J 2 bases short, with 9 bases between. Germline CDR1 is SGHNT and CDR2 is YENEEA. The CDR3 contains 14 residues. The CDR3 sequence is CASSLGSVPYEQYF. DNA of the CDR3: TGTGCCAGCAGCTTAGGTTCGGTCCCCTACGAGCAGTACTTC. The full variable domain, in which reference TRBV11-3 and TRBJ2-7 provide the parts outside the CDR3, is EAGVVQSPRYKIIEKKQPVAFWCNPISGHNTLYWYLQNLGQGPELLIRYENEEAVDDSQLPKDRFSAERLKGVDSTLKIQPAELGDSAVYLCASSLGSVPYEQYFGPGTRLTVT.

This clone has a single count. This chain connects TRBV7-2 to TRBJ2-1; tentatively, D is TRBD2 (6 bases). The V gene's germline CDR1 is SGHTA and CDR2 FQGNSA. With 1 base removed from V and 1 base from J, the gap between germline ends came to 17 bases. The CDR3 sequence is 18 residues long. CDR3 bases: TGTGCCAGCAGCTTAGGTAGCTTTACGGGAGTTTCCTACAATGAGCAGTTCTTC. This translates into CASSLGSFTGVSYNEQFF.

The rearrangement joins TRBV5-1 to TRBJ2-1, with D possibly being TRBD2 (5 bases). V lost 1 base and J 4 bases, leaving 12 bases between the germline ends. The CDR3 loop spans 15 amino acids. CDR1 is SGHRS, CDR2 YFSETQ, per germline. Here the CDR3 DNA reads TGCGCCAGCAGCTTGAGAGGGAACGATTACAATGAGCAGTTCTTC. This translates into CASSLRGNDYNEQFF.

This chain links TRBV7-9 with TRBJ1-6; TRBD1 agrees at 10 bases. Germline CDR1 SEHNR, CDR2 FQNEAQ (reference sequence). This CDR3 comprises 15 residues. V gave up 1 base and J gave up 6 bases; unmatched junction bases: 0. The CDR3 spells CASSLGDRGNSPLHF. The DNA of the CDR3 is TGTGCCAGCAGCTTAGGGGACAGGGGTAATTCACCCCTCCACTTT.

This chain uses TRBV5-6 with TRBJ2-1; 7 nucleotides match TRBD2. The CDR3 totals 17 residues. Germline loops: CDR1 SGHDT, CDR2 YYEEEE. Trimming removed 1 base from V and 0 bases from J; junction bases left unmatched: 7. CDR3 sequence (DNA): TGTGCCAGCAGCTTGCTGTATGGCGGGAGCTCCTACAATGAGCAGTTCTTC. Its protein is CASSLLYGGSSYNEQFF.

The chain uses TRBV6-5 and TRBJ1-2, with unresolved D. V lost 6 bases, J lost 8 bases, and 10 bases lay in between. The germline CDR1 and CDR2 sequences are MNHEY and SVGAGI. The CDR3 is 11 residues long. The CDR3 is CASSVRRGYTF. The CDR3 nucleotides are TGTGCCAGCAGCGTTCGGAGGGGCTACACCTTC.

Here the CDR3 reads CASSSRGGGTYEQYF. Written as DNA, the CDR3 is TGCGCCAGCAGCTCCAGGGGCGGGGGAACATACGAGCAGTACTTC. This chain uses TRBV10-2 with TRBJ2-7, with D possibly matching TRBD2 (7 bases). Germline CDR1 and CDR2: WSHSY and SAAADI. CDR3 length equals 15 residues. Trimming removed 6 bases from V and 4 bases from J, with 19 bases in between.

The V gene is TRBV7-2, the J gene TRBJ1-1; D gene unclear. Germline V gives CDR1 SGHTA, CDR2 FQGNSA. V lost 4 bases and J 2 bases, leaving 8 bases between the germline ends. The length of the CDR3 is 13 residues. CDR3 in DNA: TGTGCCAGCAGCTCACAGAAAAACACTGAAGCTTTCTTT. Its translation is CASSSQKNTEAFF. Supplemented by reference TRBV7-2 and TRBJ1-1, the full variable domain reads GAGVSQSPSNKVTEKGKDVELRCDPISGHTALYWYRQSLGQGLEFLIYFQGNSAPDKSGLPSDRFSAERTGGSVSTLTIQRTQQEDSAVYLCASSSQKNTEAFFGQGTRLTVV.

This chain joins TRBV5-4 and TRBJ1-2; no firm D call. CDR3 length equals 12 residues. Trimming pared 4 bases from V and 5 bases from J, leaving 9 bases between. Germline-derived CDR1 and CDR2 are SGHNT and YYREEE (reference sequence). CDR3 sequence reads: CASSRDGYGYTF. In nucleotides, the CDR3 is TGTGCCAGCAGCCGGGATGGATATGGCTACACCTTC. Complete variable domain (other parts from reference TRBV5-4 and TRBJ1-2): ETGVTQSPTHLIKTRGQQVTLRCSSQSGHNTVSWYQQALGQGPQFIFQYYREEENGRGNFPPRFSGLQFPNYSSELNVNALELDDSALYLCASSRDGYGYTFGSGTRLTVV.

This clone was seen a handful of times. The chain employs TRBV2 and TRBJ1-4; weak D call: TRBD1 (5 bases). V was clipped by 7 bases and J by 8 bases, with 20 bases between them. This CDR3 comprises 15 residues. Per the germline V gene, CDR1 is SNHLY and CDR2 is FYNNEI. CDR3 sequence (DNA): TGTGCCAGCACCGCCGGGACTGTCGGGGGGGAAAAACTGTTTTTT. Its protein product is CASTAGTVGGEKLFF.

The gene calls are TRBV9 and TRBJ2-3; possibly TRBD2 for D (5 bases). Trimming pared 6 bases from V and 3 bases from J, leaving 17 bases between. The CDR3 runs 15 residues. The V gene's germline CDR1 is SGDLS and CDR2 YYNGEE. The CDR3 region has the DNA TGTGCCAGCACCGTGAGTTGGACTCCTACAGATACGCAGTATTTT. Translated, it gives CASTVSWTPTDTQYF. Full variable domain (outside the CDR3, taken from reference TRBV9 and TRBJ2-3): DSGVTQTPKHLITATGQRVTLRCSPRSGDLSVYWYQQSLDQGLQFLIQYYNGEERAKGNILERFSAQQFPDLHSELNLSSLELGDSALYFCASTVSWTPTDTQYFGPGTRLTVL.

The genes are TRBV27 and TRBJ2-7; 9 bases are a match to TRBD1. V lost 6 bases and J lost 1; bases outside the gene matches: 7. Germline CDR1 and CDR2: MNHEY and SMNVEV (reference sequence). The CDR3 loop spans 15 amino acids. The CDR3 protein is CASRTPGQGSYEQYF. The CDR3 DNA is TGTGCCAGCAGAACCCCGGGACAGGGATCCTACGAGCAGTACTTC.

This clone showed up just a few times. The chain recombines TRBV4-1 with TRBJ1-2, with 7 bases fitting TRBD1. The CDR3 covers 14 residues. The germline V gene has CDR1 MGHRA and CDR2 YSYEKL. The V gene end was trimmed by 3 bases and the J gene end by 2 bases; junction bases not matched to a gene: 3. CDR3 DNA sequence: TGCGCCAGCAGCCAGCCGACAGGGAACTATGGCTACACCTTC. Protein: CASSQPTGNYGYTF.

V is TRBV14 and J is TRBJ2-1, with TRBD2 identical over 8 bases. Germline V gene sequence: CDR1 SGHDN, CDR2 FVKESK. The J segment lost 5 bases and the V segment lost 5 bases, leaving 8 bases of the junction unmatched. The CDR3 loop spans 15 amino acids. CDR3 bases: TGTGCCAGCAGCACAAATTTAGCGGGGCACAATGAGCAGTTCTTC. This encodes CASSTNLAGHNEQFF. Variable domain in full (rest from reference TRBV14 and TRBJ2-1): EAGVTQFPSHSVIEKGQTVTLRCDPISGHDNLYWYRRVMGKEIKFLLHFVKESKQDESGMPNNRFLAERTGGTYSTLKVQPAELEDSGVYFCASSTNLAGHNEQFFGPGTRLTVL.

The table lists this clone with a count of one. The chain uses TRBV20-1 and TRBJ1-5; 7 bases fit TRBD1. V lost 3 bases and J lost 3; bases outside the gene matches: 11. From germline, CDR1 is DFQATT and CDR2 SNEGSKA (reference sequence). The CDR3 consists of 16 residues. CDR3: CSASVGTAATNQPQHF. CDR3 coding DNA: TGCAGTGCTAGTGTAGGGACAGCCGCAACCAATCAGCCCCAGCATTTT.

This chain's CDR3 is CASSLLTGSSNQPQHF. In DNA, the CDR3 is TGTGCCAGCAGTTTATTAACAGGCAGTAGCAATCAGCCCCAGCATTTT. The chain employs TRBV28 and TRBJ1-5; tentatively, D is TRBD1 (5 bases). This CDR3 is built from 16 residues. V was clipped by 1 base and J by 0 bases, with 10 bases between them. Per the germline V gene, CDR1 is MDHEN and CDR2 is SYDVKM.

Points on this clone: At one end, the junction sequence differs from germline, possibly due to a read error. The V call is TRBV6-4, the J call TRBJ2-2; 7 nucleotides line up with TRBD2. This CDR3 is built from 14 residues. Germline V lookup: CDR1 MRHNA, CDR2 SNTAGT. The CDR3 sequence: CASGHGGNAGELFF. In nucleotides, the CDR3 is TGTGCCAGCGGCCACGGGGGGAACGCCGGGGAGCTGTTTTTT.

The chain has TRBV9 and TRBJ1-2; D is undetermined. The length of the CDR3 is 16 residues. CDR1 is SGDLS and CDR2 is YYNGEE in the germline V gene. V gave up 4 bases and J gave up 3 bases, with 19 bases separating them. The CDR3 here is CASSPPGNLPYYGYTF. DNA of the CDR3: TGTGCCAGCAGCCCTCCCGGGAACCTCCCATACTATGGCTACACCTTC.

The V gene is TRBV3-1 (or the pseudogene TRBV3-2), the J gene TRBJ2-3; maybe TRBD2 (6 bases). Germline V gene data show CDR1 as LGHDT and CDR2 as YNNKEL (reference sequence). V shed 4 bases and J shed 6 bases, with 14 bases lying between them. There are 14 residues in the CDR3. The CDR3 region is CASSPAGLPDTQYF. As DNA, the CDR3 is TGTGCCAGCAGCCCCGCGGGACTTCCCGATACGCAGTATTTT.

The genes are TRBV6-5 and TRBJ1-1; maybe TRBD1 (6 bases). This CDR3 region has 13 residues. V lost 9 bases, J lost 4 bases, and 15 bases lay in between. Germline lookup yields CDR1 MNHEY and CDR2 SVGAGI. Here the CDR3 DNA reads TGTGCCAGTGAAAAGGGGGTGGGCACTGAAGCTTTCTTT. Translation gives CASEKGVGTEAFF.

The rearrangement joins TRBV15 to TRBJ1-5, with D possibly being TRBD1 (5 bases). CDR3 length equals 23 residues. Germline CDR1 reads LNHNV; CDR2 reads YYDKDF (reference sequence). Trimming took 0 bases from V and 0 from J, leaving 30 bases between them. CDR3 DNA: TGTGCCACCAGCAGAGATCTCGTATCCCTTCGGGACTACAGCGGAGTTAGCAATCAGCCCCAGCATTTT. It yields the protein CATSRDLVSLRDYSGVSNQPQHF.

This clone was seen a few times. The chain is built from TRBV2 and TRBJ1-5; weak D call: TRBD1 (5 bases). Trimming shortened V by 3 bases and J by 4 bases, and 13 bases separated the two germline ends. CDR1 and CDR2 from the germline V gene are SNHLY and FYNNEI. The CDR3 runs 15 residues. CDR3 protein: CASSDRQGGNQPQHF. As DNA, the CDR3 is TGTGCCAGCAGTGACCGGCAGGGAGGGAATCAGCCCCAGCATTTT.

The chain recombines TRBV5-1 with TRBJ2-3; 8 bases are a match to TRBD2. Germline assignment: CDR1 SGHRS and CDR2 YFSETQ. The CDR3 length is 15 residues. Germline trimming cut 0 bases from V and 3 bases from J; bases unmatched to any gene: 3. The CDR3 DNA is TGCGCCAGCAGCTTGGAGGTAGCGGGGACAGATACGCAGTATTTT. Its translation is CASSLEVAGTDTQYF. Based on the CDR3 plus reference TRBV5-1 and TRBJ2-3, the full variable domain is KAGVTQTPRYLIKTRGQQVTLSCSPISGHRSVSWYQQTPGQGLQFLFEYFSETQRNKGNFPGRFSGRQFSNSRSEMNVSTLELGDSALYLCASSLEVAGTDTQYFGPGTRLTVL.

This chain joins TRBV4-1 and TRBJ2-3; D might be TRBD2 (5 bases). The germline V gene has CDR1 MGHRA and CDR2 YSYEKL. With 1 base removed from V and 4 bases from J, the gap between germline ends came to 15 bases. CDR3 length equals 16 residues. The CDR3 DNA sequence: TGCGCCAGCAGCCAAGTGGTATCGGGATTGTCAGATACGCAGTATTTT. It is translated as CASSQVVSGLSDTQYF.